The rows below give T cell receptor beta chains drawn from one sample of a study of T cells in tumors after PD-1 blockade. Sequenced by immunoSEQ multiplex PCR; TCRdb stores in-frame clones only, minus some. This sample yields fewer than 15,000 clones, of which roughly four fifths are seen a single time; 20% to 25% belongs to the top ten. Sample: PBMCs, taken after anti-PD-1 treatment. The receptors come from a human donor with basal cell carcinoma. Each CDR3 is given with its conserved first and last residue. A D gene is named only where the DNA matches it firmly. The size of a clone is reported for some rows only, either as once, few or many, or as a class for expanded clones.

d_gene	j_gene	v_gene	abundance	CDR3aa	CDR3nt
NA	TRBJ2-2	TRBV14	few	CASSQGLGNTGELFF	TGTGCCAGCAGCCAAGGCCTTGGCAACACCGGGGAGCTGTTTTTT
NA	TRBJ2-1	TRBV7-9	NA	CASSLNQWGQGNEQFF	TGTGCCAGCAGCTTAAATCAGTGGGGCCAGGGGAATGAGCAGTTCTTC
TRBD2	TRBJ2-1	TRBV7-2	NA	CASSTGLAEVGEQFF	TGTGCCAGCAGCACGGGACTAGCAGAAGTTGGTGAGCAGTTCTTC
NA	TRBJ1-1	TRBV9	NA	CASSSSDWNTEAFF	TGTGCCAGCAGCTCATCGGACTGGAACACTGAAGCTTTCTTT
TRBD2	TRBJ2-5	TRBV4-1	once	CASSQGLEETQYF	TGCGCCAGCAGCCAGGGACTAGAAGAGACCCAGTACTTC
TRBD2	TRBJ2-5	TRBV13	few	CASSAPGLGWETQYF	TGTGCCAGCAGCGCACCGGGACTAGGCTGGGAGACCCAGTACTTC
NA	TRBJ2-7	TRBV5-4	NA	CASSSIVVGKNEQYF	TGTGCCAGCAGCTCAATAGTGGTAGGGAAGAACGAGCAGTACTTC
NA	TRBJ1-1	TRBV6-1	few	CASSEAQAFF	TGTGCCAGCAGTGAAGCCCAAGCTTTCTTT
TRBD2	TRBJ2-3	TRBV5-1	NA	CASSLPSSGVWTDTQYF	TGCGCCAGCAGCCTGCCCAGTAGCGGGGTTTGGACAGATACGCAGTATTTT
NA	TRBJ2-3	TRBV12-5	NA	CASGHDRAGSSGAQYF	TGTGCTAGTGGGCACGACAGGGCGGGCTCCAGCGGGGCGCAGTATTTT
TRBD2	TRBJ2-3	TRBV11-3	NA	CASSSGLAADTQYF	TGTGCCAGCAGCTCGGGACTAGCGGCAGATACGCAGTATTTT
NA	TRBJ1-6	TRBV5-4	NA	CASSLGVSEFDSPLHF	TGTGCCAGCAGCTTGGGGGTCTCAGAATTTGATTCACCCCTCCACTTT
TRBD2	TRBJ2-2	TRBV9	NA	CASSPAGTKNTGELFF	TGTGCCAGCAGCCCGGCCGGGACTAAGAACACCGGGGAGCTGTTTTTT
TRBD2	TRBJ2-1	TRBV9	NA	CASSGGASGGLENEQFF	TGTGCCAGCAGCGGAGGCGCTAGCGGGGGGCTAGAGAATGAGCAGTTCTTC
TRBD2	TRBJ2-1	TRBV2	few	CPSSYGGARAGSSYNEQFF	TGTCCCAGCAGTTACGGGGGGGCGCGGGCGGGGAGCTCCTACAATGAGCAGTTCTTC
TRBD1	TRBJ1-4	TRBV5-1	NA	CASSSTAGQGNEKLFF	TGCGCCAGCAGCTCCACGGCGGGACAGGGCAATGAAAAACTGTTTTTT
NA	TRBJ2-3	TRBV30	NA	CAWSTGPGTDTQYF	TGTGCCTGGTCCACGGGCCCCGGCACAGATACGCAGTATTTT
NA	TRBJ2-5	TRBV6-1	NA	CASSGPQVTREETQYF	TGTGCCAGCAGTGGCCCGCAGGTGACTCGCGAGGAGACCCAGTACTTC
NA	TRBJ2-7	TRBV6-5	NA	CASGRYEQYF	TGTGCCAGCGGGCGCTACGAGCAGTACTTC
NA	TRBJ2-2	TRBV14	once	CASSQSRQTGELFF	TGTGCCAGCAGCCAGAGTCGACAGACCGGGGAGCTGTTTTTT
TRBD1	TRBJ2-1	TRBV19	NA	CASSMGDRYNEQFF	TGTGCCAGTAGTATGGGGGACAGATACAATGAGCAGTTCTTC
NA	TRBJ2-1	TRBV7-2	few	CASSLGAGSYNEQFF	TGTGCCAGCAGCTTAGGTGCGGGCTCCTACAATGAGCAGTTCTTC
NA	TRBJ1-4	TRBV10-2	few	CASSESGMSGNEKLFF	TGCGCCAGCAGTGAGTCTGGGATGTCGGGTAATGAAAAACTGTTTTTT
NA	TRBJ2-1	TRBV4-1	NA	CASSQVSLAGYNEQFF	TGCGCCAGCAGCCAAGTATCTTTGGCAGGTTACAATGAGCAGTTCTTC
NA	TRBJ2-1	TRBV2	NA	CARCEGGAGAGSSYNEQFF	TGTGCCCGCTGTGAGGGGGGGGCGGGGGCGGGGAGCTCCTACAATGAGCAGTTCTTC
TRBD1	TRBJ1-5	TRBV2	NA	CASRPDRVVNQPQHF	TGTGCCAGCAGACCGGACAGGGTAGTCAATCAGCCCCAGCATTTT
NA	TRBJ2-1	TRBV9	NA	CASSPTGPSYNEQFF	TGTGCCAGCAGCCCAACAGGCCCATCCTACAATGAGCAGTTCTTC
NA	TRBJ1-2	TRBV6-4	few	CASSAEETGGYTF	TGTGCCAGCAGTGCGGAGGAGACGGGAGGCTACACCTTC
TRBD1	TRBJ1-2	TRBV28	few	CASRVPGQGVYGYTF	TGTGCCAGCAGGGTACCGGGACAGGGGGTCTATGGCTACACCTTC
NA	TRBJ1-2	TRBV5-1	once	CASSLGARGSLSVGYTF	TGCGCCAGCAGCTTGGGTGCCAGGGGATCCTTATCAGTCGGCTACACCTTC
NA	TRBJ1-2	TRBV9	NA	CASSVDSGGYTF	TGTGCCAGCAGCGTAGACTCGGGTGGCTACACCTTC
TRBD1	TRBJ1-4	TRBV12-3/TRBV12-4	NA	CASSNYRGKLFF	TGTGCCAGCAGTAACTACAGGGGTAAACTGTTTTTT
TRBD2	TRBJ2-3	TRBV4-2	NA	CASSQQAPTGRGGATDTQYF	TGTGCCAGCAGCCAACAAGCACCTACCGGGCGCGGGGGGGCCACAGATACGCAGTATTTT